This TCR beta chain was identified in a study of blood T cell repertoires in COVID-19 (dated by TCRdb to the early 2020s). Turning to the overall study: Collaborator samples came from the United States, Italy and Spain and covered acute and convalescent phases of COVID-19. The material from the prospective study consisted of cDNA or gDNA derived from T cells, B-cell-depleted T cells, or PBMCs. The dataset comprised deeply sampled blood TCRbeta repertoires from subjects exposed to, actively infected with, or recovered from COVID-19. The repertoires were made available in a free public database intended to serve as a resource for research on the immune response to SARS-CoV-2. The samples were drawn from two sources: the first 160 participants of the ongoing ImmuneRACE study, and over 1,000 subjects contributed by 6 global collaborators. Sample metadata almost always included a de-identified subject ID, COVID-19 status, age in years and sex. HLA class I and class II types, where available, came from metadata supplied by the sample provider rather than from assay-based typing.

The CDR1 and CDR2 encoded by the germline V gene are SGHAT and FQNNGV. The germline ends are 17 bases apart after V is trimmed by 8 bases and J by 4 bases. From the cysteine up to the phenylalanine, the CDR3 has a length of 14 residues. Only CDR3 DNA remains: 42 bases, in frame from the first base. Broad study findings and their caveats: How much clinical and demographic metadata was included differed by source and by participant, and the metadata was provided uncurated.

This clone was counted a single time. Its antigen is currently not known. Base-call qualities are not available, and no considerably larger clone is one nucleotide away. The immunoSEQ Assay, a bias-controlled multiplex PCR, was used to amplify TCRbeta CDR3 regions from genomic DNA. In the paper's pipeline: Within the assay, amplification of reference gene primers was used to estimate how many nucleated cells each sample contained. To quantify the absolute abundance of each unique TCRbeta CDR3 rearrangement, sequence reads were collapsed and filtered. For each sample, productive Simpson clonality was calculated as the square root of Simpson's diversity index across productive rearrangements. Imported from immuneACCESS, the table was reduced by TCRdb to in-frame sequences with V and J called. These copies leave out some clones; in studies compared against another copy, an unresolved V gene accounts for under half, and the cause of the remainder is not known. That table is the source of V, J and clone size, and D and trimming were worked out from the DNA. For this sample the table gives about 120,000 clones, of which 75% to 85% were detected only once. Approximately 3.9% of the sample comes from the top ten.

The collaborating institutions used their own protocols to collect whole blood in K2EDTA tubes. For TCRbeta analysis, collaborators shipped samples as frozen whole blood, isolated PBMCs, or DNA extracted from either of those sample types. The receptor was derived from a woman aged 45-59 years with acute or convalescent COVID-19. The sequence is built from TRBV11-2 and TRBJ1-1, with the identity of the D gene unclear. Sequenced: peripheral blood. CDR3 region: CASLLRESSTEAFF. The nucleotide sequence is TGTGCCAGCCTTCTGAGGGAAAGCTCCACTGAAGCTTTCTTT.